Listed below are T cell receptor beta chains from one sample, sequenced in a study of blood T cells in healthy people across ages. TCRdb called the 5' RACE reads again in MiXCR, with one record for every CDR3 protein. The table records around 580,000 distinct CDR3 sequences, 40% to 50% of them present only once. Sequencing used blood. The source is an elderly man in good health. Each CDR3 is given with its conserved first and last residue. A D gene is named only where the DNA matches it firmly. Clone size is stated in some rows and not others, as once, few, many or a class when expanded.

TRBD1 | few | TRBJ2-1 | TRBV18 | TGTGCCAGCTCACCACCGGGACAGTATAACAATGAGCAGTTCTTC | CASSPPGQYNNEQFF
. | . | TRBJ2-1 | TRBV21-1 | TGTGCCAGCAGCAAACAAGCCCCGGGGGGGCCATACAATGAGCAGTTCTTC | CASSKQAPGGPYNEQFF
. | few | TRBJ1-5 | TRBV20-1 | TGCAGTGCTAGGATGGGGCAGGCCGTAAATCAGCCCCAGCATTTT | CSARMGQAVNQPQHF
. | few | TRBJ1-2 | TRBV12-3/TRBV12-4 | TGTGCCAGCAGTTTACAGGGCGGGTTCGATGGCTACACCTTC | CASSLQGGFDGYTF
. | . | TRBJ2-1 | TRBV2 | TGTGCCAGCCAGCCTGGCGAGTACAATGAGCAGTTCTTC | CASQPGEYNEQFF
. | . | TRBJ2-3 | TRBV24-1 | TGTGCCACCAGTGATTTGGGGGATACGCAGTATTTT | CATSDLGDTQYF
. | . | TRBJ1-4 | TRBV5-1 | TGCGCCAGCAGCGTTGACGGCGATGAAAAACTGTTTTTT | CASSVDGDEKLFF
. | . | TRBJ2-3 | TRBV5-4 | TGTGCCAGCGCTGGAAGGACAGATACGCAGTATTTT | CASAGRTDTQYF
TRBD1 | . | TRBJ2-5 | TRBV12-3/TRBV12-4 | TGTGCCAGCTCAGGGGGAAACCAAGAGACCCAGTACTTC | CASSGGNQETQYF
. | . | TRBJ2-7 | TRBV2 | TGTGCCAGCATCCTCGACCGGGACGCCATCTACGAGCAGTACTTC | CASILDRDAIYEQYF
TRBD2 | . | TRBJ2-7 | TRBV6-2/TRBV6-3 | TGTGCCAGCCGGGGGGTTACCTACAATGAGCAGTACTTC | CASRGVTYNEQYF
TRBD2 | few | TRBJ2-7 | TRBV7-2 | TGTGCCAGCAGCTTCGGGACTATACCCTACGAGCAGTACTTC | CASSFGTIPYEQYF
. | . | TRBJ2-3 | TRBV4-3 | TGCGCCAGCAGCCAAGACCCTCCAGCGGGTACCACAGATACGCAGTATTTT | CASSQDPPAGTTDTQYF
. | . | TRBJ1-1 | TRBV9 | TGTGCCAGCAGCGTAGGGGCAGGGAGTCCCCCTGAAGCTTTCTTT | CASSVGAGSPPEAFF
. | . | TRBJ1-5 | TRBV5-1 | TGCGCCAGCAGCTTGTTCGGGGTCCCCAATCAGCCCCAGCATTTT | CASSLFGVPNQPQHF
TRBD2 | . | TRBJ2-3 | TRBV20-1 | TGCAGTGCTCCGACTAGCGGGGGGGCCCTAGTCACAGATACGCAGTATTTT | CSAPTSGGALVTDTQYF
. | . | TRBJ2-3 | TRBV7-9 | TGTGCCAGCTCCATGGGGGGGGCGGAAGATACGCAGTATTTT | CASSMGGAEDTQYF
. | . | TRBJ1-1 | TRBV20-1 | TGCAGTGCTAGAGGAAGACAGCGAAACACTGAAGCTTTCTTT | CSARGRQRNTEAFF
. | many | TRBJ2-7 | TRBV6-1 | TGTGCCAGCAGTGAAACCCAGGGCGCTCAAGGTGCATACGAGCAGTACTTC | CASSETQGAQGAYEQYF
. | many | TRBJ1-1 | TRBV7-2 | TGTGCCAGCAGCTCTAGGGGCATGAACACTGAAGCTTTCTTT | CASSSRGMNTEAFF
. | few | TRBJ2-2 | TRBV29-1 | TGCAGCGCTTCCGCGGGGGCCACCGGGGAGCTGTTTTTT | CSASAGATGELFF
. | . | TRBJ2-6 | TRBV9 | TGTGCCAGCGCCCGGGACTTCCCATTTGCCGTCCTGACTTTC | CASARDFPFAVLTF
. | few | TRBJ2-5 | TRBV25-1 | TGTGCCAGCAGTGACTTCCAGACAGTCAAGGAGACCCAGTACTTC | CASSDFQTVKETQYF
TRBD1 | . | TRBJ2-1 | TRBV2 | TGTGCCAGCAGCGGACAGGGGACTTCCAACAATGAGCAGTTCTTC | CASSGQGTSNNEQFF
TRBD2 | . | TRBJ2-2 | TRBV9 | TGTGCCAGCAGCCTCCGGGGGGGGACCGTGGAGCTGTTTTTT | CASSLRGGTVELFF
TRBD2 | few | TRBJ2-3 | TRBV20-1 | TGCAGTGCTAGCGTGGGGGCTAGCGGGCGGTACACAGATACGCAGTATTTT | CSASVGASGRYTDTQYF
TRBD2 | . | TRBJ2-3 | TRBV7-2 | TGTGCCAGCAGCCTGACTAGCGGGGGCCTATCAGGGTCGTATTTT | CASSLTSGGLSGSYF
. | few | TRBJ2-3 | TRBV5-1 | TGCGCCAGCAGGCAAGGACAGACCACAGATACGCAGTATTTT | CASRQGQTTDTQYF
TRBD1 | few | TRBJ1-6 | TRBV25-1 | TGTGCCAGCAGTCCAGGGGGTCCTTCCCTCCACTTT | CASSPGGPSLHF
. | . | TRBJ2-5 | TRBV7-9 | TGTGCCAGCAGCTTAATGCCGGGACTCTCACAAGAGACCCAGTACTTC | CASSLMPGLSQETQYF
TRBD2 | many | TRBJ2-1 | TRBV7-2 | TGTGCCAGCTCGAGACCAGCGGGAGGGTACAATGAGCAGTTCTTC | CASSRPAGGYNEQFF
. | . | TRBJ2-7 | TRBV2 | TGTGCCAGCAGCCTAAGGACAGAATACTACGAGCAGTACTTC | CASSLRTEYYEQYF
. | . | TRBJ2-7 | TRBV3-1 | TGTGCCAGCATGAGGACTCCTAGCTCCTACGAGCAGTACTTC | CASMRTPSSYEQYF
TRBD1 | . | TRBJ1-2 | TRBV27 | TGTGCCAGCAGTTTAAGGGACAGAAGCGGCTACACCTTC | CASSLRDRSGYTF
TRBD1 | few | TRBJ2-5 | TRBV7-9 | TGTGCCAGCAGCCGTAATCCGCGGCTTACAGGGGGTATTGAGACCCAGTACTTC | CASSRNPRLTGGIETQYF
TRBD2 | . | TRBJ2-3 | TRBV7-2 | TGTGCCAGCAGCTTCTTGACTAGCGGGCCTGGAGATACGCAGTATTTT | CASSFLTSGPGDTQYF
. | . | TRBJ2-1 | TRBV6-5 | TGTGCCAGCAGTTACTCGAAGGAGACCCAGTTCTTC | CASSYSKETQFF
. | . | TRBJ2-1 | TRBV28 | TGTGCCAGCAGCGTGTCGAGCAATGAGCAGTTCTTC | CASSVSSNEQFF